This T cell receptor (beta chain) was sequenced during a study of blood T cell repertoires in COVID-19. Overall study: Specimens from acute and convalescent COVID-19 originated in the United States, Italy and Spain. Nucleic acid was either cDNA or gDNA, and it came from T cells, B-cell-depleted T cells, or PBMCs.

Per the original data handling: Amplification from reference gene primers served as the basis for estimated nucleated cell counts. The repertoire was sequenced with immunoSEQ multiplex PCR; TCRdb's copy has only in-frame clones and lacks some. That table gives V, J and clone size, and the DNA gave D and trimming. Of about 250,000 clones in the sample, approximately 88% were seen once. The CDR3 is 16 residues long. Germline V gene sequence: CDR1 SGHTA, CDR2 FQGTGA. Trimming at V came to 5 bases and at J to 3 bases, leaving 8 bases not matched to a gene. This clonotype was obtained from a woman between 40 and 50 years old who had recovered from COVID-19. What was sequenced was peripheral blood. The chain recombines TRBV7-3 with TRBJ2-2; 8 bases fit TRBD2. The CDR3 is CASSPSGSGDTGELFF. In DNA form, the CDR3 reads TGTGCCAGCAGCCCCAGCGGGAGCGGGGACACCGGGGAGCTGTTTTTT.